Presented here are 30 T cell receptor beta chains from one specimen sequenced in a study of cytomegalovirus exposure and HLA in healthy donors. In the PCR, 60 Vbeta and 13 Jbeta primers were used. Sequencing was performed with immunoSEQ multiplex PCR; in TCRdb, only in-frame clones are kept and a portion is missing. The sample holds 100,000 or so clones, roughly four fifths seen once. Sequencing used PBMCs. All receptors derive from a man aged 35 to 55 in good health and CMV-seronegative.

V and J are TRBV2 and TRBJ2-1; 8 bases align to TRBD2. CDR1 is SNHLY, CDR2 FYNNEI, per germline. The trim removed 6 bases at V and 5 bases at J, leaving 15 bases unmatched. This CDR3 comprises 17 residues. Here the CDR3 DNA reads TGTGCCAGCAGGGCCCAGTTCCTAGCGGGCCGGGACAATGAGCAGTTCTTC. Translation: CASRAQFLAGRDNEQFF. The full variable domain, completed using reference TRBV2 and TRBJ2-1, is EPEVTQTPSHQVTQMGQEVILRCVPISNHLYFYWYRQILGQKVEFLVSFYNNEISEKSEIFDDQFSVERPDGSNFTLKIRSTKLEDSAMYFCASRAQFLAGRDNEQFFGPGTRLTVL.

V is TRBV7-8 and J is TRBJ2-1; TRBD2 aligns across 9 bases. The germline gives CDR1 SGHVS, CDR2 FQNEAQ. The CDR3 covers 13 residues. J was trimmed by 8 bases and V by 5 bases; bases with no gene match: 4. This CDR3 is CASSSRLADEQFF. The CDR3 coding sequence is TGTGCCAGCAGCAGCCGACTAGCGGATGAGCAGTTCTTC.

This chain links TRBV7-3 with TRBJ1-1, with 11 positions matching TRBD1. This CDR3 has 17 residues. Germline CDR1 SGHTA, CDR2 FQGTGA. The J segment lost 5 bases and the V segment lost 5 bases, leaving 13 bases of the junction unmatched. Written as DNA, the CDR3 is TGTGCCAGCAGCGACCCCGGGACAGGGGGTTCGCGTACTGAAGCTTTCTTT. It encodes CASSDPGTGGSRTEAFF.

The J gene is TRBJ1-2, the V gene TRBV7-5; no check of the table's D call, TRBD1, against the DNA was made. TRBV7-5 is a known pseudogene. This CDR3 has 20 amino acids. CDR3 bases: TGTGTCAGAAGCTTATATGGAGATCAGGGGGCGCAGGGCCCCCTTTATGGCTACACCTTC. Translating gives CVRSLYGDQGAQGPLYGYTF.

The gene calls are TRBV5-4 and TRBJ1-1; D is ambiguous. CDR3 size: 12 residues. V was trimmed by 0 bases and J by 3 bases, leaving 3 bases between them. CDR1 and CDR2 from the germline V gene are SGHNT and YYREEE (reference sequence). As DNA, the CDR3 is TGTGCCAGCAGCTTGGGCGACACTGAAGCTTTCTTT. Translated: CASSLGDTEAFF.

The gene calls are TRBV5-6 and TRBJ1-5, with TRBD1 matching over 11 bases. This CDR3 is 14 amino acids long. The germline V gene has CDR1 SGHDT and CDR2 YYEEEE. V was clipped by 4 bases and J by 6 bases; unmatched bases: 3. The CDR3 spells CASSVGTGGQPQHF. As DNA, the CDR3 is TGTGCCAGCAGCGTCGGGACAGGGGGTCAGCCCCAGCATTTT.

The genes are TRBV7-9 and TRBJ2-7; D unresolved. Germline lookup yields CDR1 SEHNR and CDR2 FQNEAQ (reference sequence). This CDR3 spans 12 amino acids. Trimming cost V 5 bases and J 6 bases, with 11 bases left between them. CDR3: CASSPSFLEQYF. The DNA for the CDR3 is TGTGCCAGCAGCCCCTCCTTTCTCGAGCAGTACTTC.

About this clone: A read error may produce the germline difference seen at one junction end. The chain is built from TRBV7-7 and TRBJ2-5, with 13 bases matching TRBD2. Germline V lookup: CDR1 SSHAT, CDR2 FNYEAQ (reference sequence). The CDR3 runs 17 residues. The CDR3 coding sequence is TGTGCTAGCAGCTCCGCCTCGACTAGCGGGGGGAAAGAGACCCAGTACTTC. Its translation is CASSSASTSGGKETQYF. The complete variable domain, with remaining parts taken from reference TRBV7-7 and TRBJ2-5, reads GAGVSQSPRYKVTKRGQDVTLRCDPISSHATLYWYQQALGQGPEFLTYFNYEAQPDKSGLPSDRFSAERPEGSISTLTIQRTEQRDSAMYRCASSSASTSGGKETQYFGPGTRLLVL.

This chain joins TRBV6-5 and TRBJ2-3; 11 nucleotides match TRBD2. Germline V lookup: CDR1 MNHEY, CDR2 SVGAGI. V was pared by 4 bases and J by 6 bases, with 9 bases of the junction left unmatched. The CDR3 has 16 amino acids. The DNA of the CDR3 is TGTGCCAGCAGTTTATTAGCGGGAGGGCCAAGGGATACGCAGTATTTT. Translating it yields CASSLLAGGPRDTQYF.

This chain links TRBV4-1 with TRBJ2-1; D is possibly TRBD1 (5 bases). CDR1 and CDR2 from the germline V gene are MGHRA and YSYEKL. V dropped 2 bases and J dropped 4 bases, with 12 bases sitting between them. The CDR3 runs 15 residues. Written as DNA, the CDR3 is TGCGCCAGCAGCCAATACCAGGGCCCTTACAATGAGCAGTTCTTC. It encodes CASSQYQGPYNEQFF.

This clone was picked up a small number of times. The gene calls are TRBV27 and TRBJ2-7; 10 positions agree with TRBD2. CDR3 length: 16 residues. Germline-derived CDR1 and CDR2 are MNHEY and SMNVEV (reference sequence). Unmatched junction bases numbered 4, after V lost 2 bases and J lost 0 bases. Here the CDR3 DNA reads TGTGCCAGCAGTTTAGTTCCTAGCGGGGGCTCCTACGAGCAGTACTTC. As protein: CASSLVPSGGSYEQYF.

V gene TRBV27 combines with J gene TRBJ1-1, with D hard to call. Between the trimmed V and J ends, which lost 5 bases and 1 base, there was a span of 8 bases. The CDR3 is 13 residues long. Germline lookup yields CDR1 MNHEY and CDR2 SMNVEV (reference sequence). This CDR3 is CASSGGKNTEAFF. CDR3 bases: TGTGCCAGCAGTGGCGGGAAGAACACTGAAGCTTTCTTT.

The rearrangement uses TRBV19 and TRBJ2-7; 8 bases match TRBD2. CDR3 length: 15 residues. Germline loops: CDR1 LNHDA, CDR2 SQIVND (reference sequence). V was clipped by 4 bases and J by 4 bases; unmatched bases: 9. CDR3 sequence (DNA): TGTGCCAGTAGTAGGGGCGGGACTAGATCGTACGAGCAGTACTTC. Translated: CASSRGGTRSYEQYF.

This clone appeared a few times. The V gene is TRBV5-1, the J gene TRBJ2-2, with 8 bases lining up with TRBD1. The CDR3 contains 14 residues. Germline loops: CDR1 SGHRS, CDR2 YFSETQ. V dropped 2 bases and J dropped 3; count of bases not matched to a gene: 0. CDR3 bases: TGCGCCAGCAGCTTACAGGGGGACACCGGGGAGCTGTTTTTT. Translation: CASSLQGDTGELFF.

CDR3: CASSSYGTSGGVKDEQYF. The CDR3 DNA sequence: TGTGCCAGCAGCTCCTACGGGACTAGCGGGGGGGTTAAGGACGAGCAGTACTTC. The chain recombines TRBV13 with TRBJ2-7, with 16 bases fitting TRBD2. With 4 bases clipped from V and 5 bases from J, the junction kept 11 bases outside the gene matches. The CDR3 is 18 amino acids. Germline assignment: CDR1 PRHDT and CDR2 FYEKMQ (reference sequence).

This chain connects TRBV6-5 to TRBJ2-1; 13 positions match TRBD2. The CDR3 sequence is 15 residues long. Germline CDR1 and CDR2: MNHEY and SVGAGI. The ends lost 5 bases at V and 8 bases at J; junction bases unmatched: 6. The CDR3 region is CASSGTSGKFDEQFF. In nucleotides, the CDR3 is TGTGCCAGCAGTGGGACTAGCGGGAAGTTCGATGAGCAGTTCTTC.

The J gene is TRBJ2-7, the V gene TRBV6-5; 8 positions agree with TRBD1. The CDR3 contains 14 residues. J gave up 2 bases and V 7 bases, and 7 bases lay outside the gene matches. Germline lookup yields CDR1 MNHEY and CDR2 SVGAGI. As DNA, the CDR3 is TGTGCCAGCACGGTGTCGGGACAGGCCTACGAGCAGTACTTC. It codes for CASTVSGQAYEQYF.

This clone was detected a few times. V usage is TRBV30 and J usage is TRBJ2-7; a possible D gene is TRBD2 (5 bases). Between the trimmed V and J ends, which lost 0 bases and 1 base, there was a span of 16 bases. The CDR3 loop spans 16 amino acids. Germline V CDR1 and CDR2: GTSNPN, SVGIG (reference sequence). The CDR3 DNA follows: TGTGCCTGGAGTGTTGGGTTCTATGGGAGTTCCTACGAGCAGTACTTC. Protein: CAWSVGFYGSSYEQYF.

This clone has only a few counts. The rearrangement links TRBV5-1 to TRBJ2-7; D is possibly TRBD1 (7 bases). The germline gives CDR1 SGHRS, CDR2 YFSETQ. This CDR3 has 15 residues. V lost 3 bases and J 2 bases, leaving 15 bases between the germline ends. As DNA, the CDR3 is TGCGCCAGCAGCTCCCTAGGAGGGACAGCCTACGAGCAGTACTTC. Protein sequence: CASSSLGGTAYEQYF.

The rearrangement links TRBV28 to TRBJ1-2; 11 nucleotides agree with TRBD1. V dropped 5 bases and J dropped 4; count of bases not matched to a gene: 6. CDR3 size: 15 residues. Germline V gene sequence: CDR1 MDHEN, CDR2 SYDVKM. As DNA, the CDR3 is TGTGCCAGCAGTACCGGACAGGGGGCGTCCTATGGCTACACCTTC. This sequence encodes CASSTGQGASYGYTF.

V and J are TRBV7-3 and TRBJ1-2; D perhaps matches TRBD1 (5 bases). This CDR3 contains 17 residues. Trimming took 5 bases from V and 8 from J, leaving 27 bases between them. CDR1 and CDR2 from the germline V gene are SGHTA and FQGTGA. CDR3 sequence (DNA): TGTGCCAGCAGCCCCCGGCCGCCCGGGACTGACTCTCGGGGCTACACCTTC. Amino acid sequence: CASSPRPPGTDSRGYTF.

This clone was counted a single time. The chain couples TRBV15 to TRBJ1-4, with TRBD1 matching 8 bases. CDR1 LNHNV and CDR2 YYDKDF come from the germline V gene (reference sequence). V lost 2 bases to trimming and J lost 3 bases; unmatched junction nucleotides: 5. This CDR3 has 16 residues. The DNA for the CDR3 is TGTGCCACCAGCAGACAACAGGGGGTTGCTAATGAAAAACTGTTTTTT. Its translation: CATSRQQGVANEKLFF.

V is TRBV30 and J is TRBJ1-4; 11 bases align to TRBD1. CDR1 and CDR2 from the germline V gene are GTSNPN and SVGIG (reference sequence). CDR3 length: 18 residues. After removal of 2 bases from V and 3 bases from J, the junction contained 11 bases not matched to a gene. The CDR3, as DNA: TGTGCCTGGAGTAGAGGGGACAGGGGGAAGAAGTCTAATGAAAAACTGTTTTTT. This encodes CAWSRGDRGKKSNEKLFF.

V and J are TRBV27 and TRBJ2-1; possible D gene TRBD2, 5 bases. V dropped 2 bases and J dropped 4 bases, with 9 bases sitting between them. In germline, CDR1 is MNHEY, CDR2 SMNVEV (reference sequence). This CDR3 is built from 14 residues. CDR3 residues: CASSLLTNYNEQFF. In DNA form, the CDR3 reads TGTGCCAGCAGTTTACTGACTAATTACAATGAGCAGTTCTTC.

In nucleotides, the CDR3 is TGTGCCAGCAGCGTAGGAGGGACAAGTAACACCGGGGAGCTGTTTTTT. Translated, it gives CASSVGGTSNTGELFF. The chain links TRBV9 to TRBJ2-2; D might be TRBD1 (6 bases). The CDR3 runs 16 residues. CDR1 and CDR2 from the germline V gene are SGDLS and YYNGEE. Trimming pared 0 bases from V and 2 bases from J, leaving 11 bases between.

The chain carries TRBV7-2 and TRBJ1-5; 11 bases agree with TRBD1. The CDR3 is 17 amino acids. Germline CDR1 is SGHTA and CDR2 is FQGNSA. V lost 4 bases, J lost 7 bases, and 12 bases stayed unmatched. In nucleotides, the CDR3 is TGTGCCAGCAGCTATCCGGGACAGGGGGTTCGGAAGCAGCCCCAGCATTTT. Amino acids: CASSYPGQGVRKQPQHF.

The chain recombines TRBV2 with TRBJ2-2; 7 nucleotides match TRBD1. V gave up 7 bases and J gave up 1 base; unmatched junction bases: 6. The germline V gene encodes CDR1 SNHLY and CDR2 FYNNEI. The CDR3 loop spans 15 amino acids. CDR3 nucleotide sequence: TGTGCCAGCACCGGGACAGCCTTGAACACCGGGGAGCTGTTTTTT. This codes for CASTGTALNTGELFF.

The CDR3 sequence is CASSFVDIQYF. In DNA form, the CDR3 reads TGTGCCAGCAGCTTTGTAGACATTCAGTACTTC. V usage is TRBV5-8 and J usage is TRBJ2-4; no reliable D call. V dropped 2 bases and J dropped 8 bases, with 5 bases sitting between them. The CDR3 sequence is 11 residues long. Germline loops: CDR1 SGHTS, CDR2 YDEGEE.

This chain links TRBV19 with TRBJ1-2, with TRBD1 as a possible D gene (6 bases). Germline CDR1 is LNHDA and CDR2 is SQIVND (reference sequence). This CDR3 comprises 13 residues. The V and J ends lost 6 bases and 4 bases respectively, with 12 bases between them. CDR3 bases: TGTGCCAGTAGCCCTCAGGGGCCCTATGGCTACACCTTC. Translation: CASSPQGPYGYTF.

The chain recombines TRBV7-9 with TRBJ1-1; D remains unclear. The germline CDR1 and CDR2 sequences are SEHNR and FQNEAQ (reference sequence). The CDR3 is made up of 13 amino acids. Trimming shortened V by 5 bases and J by 4 bases, and 11 bases separated the two germline ends. The CDR3: CASSPVLFTEAFF. DNA of the CDR3: TGTGCCAGCAGCCCCGTCCTTTTCACTGAAGCTTTCTTT.